The rows below give T cell receptor beta chains drawn from one sample of a study of blood T cell repertoires in COVID-19. This table comes from immunoSEQ multiplex PCR, and its TCRdb copy is limited to in-frame clones, with some not included. The table shows 150,000 or so clones, with about 80% occurring only once. Material: peripheral blood. These receptors originate from a human donor in a cohort sampled during active COVID-19. Each CDR3 is given without its conserved first and last residue. The order of the fields is CDR3 protein, J gene, V gene.

CDR3: ASSLGPSGTEAF
J: TRBJ1-1
V: TRBV5-1

CDR3: ATGPGTQSNQPQH
J: TRBJ1-5
V: TRBV24-1

CDR3: ASSLEGHEQF
J: TRBJ2-1
V: TRBV12-3/TRBV12-4

CDR3: ASSRDPGTDYGYT
J: TRBJ1-2
V: TRBV7-2

CDR3: ASSIGGQWDTEAF
J: TRBJ1-1
V: TRBV19

CDR3: ASSLGGVGQPQH
J: TRBJ1-5
V: TRBV28

CDR3: ASSWGLAGIYEQY
J: TRBJ2-7
V: TRBV5-6

CDR3: SASVAGGHTEAF
J: TRBJ1-1
V: TRBV20-1

CDR3: ASSITRTGEAF
J: TRBJ1-1
V: TRBV12-3/TRBV12-4

CDR3: AWSAPTGYGNSPLH
J: TRBJ1-6
V: TRBV30

CDR3: ASSPAGISGNTIY
J: TRBJ1-3
V: TRBV9

CDR3: ASSGGRRSSTDTQY
J: TRBJ2-3
V: TRBV2

CDR3: ASSLSRRLLTWNTEAF
J: TRBJ1-1
V: TRBV27

CDR3: ASSPGRNEKLF
J: TRBJ1-4
V: TRBV18

CDR3: ASSLDPGDTQY
J: TRBJ2-3
V: TRBV11-2

CDR3: ASSQVRGSEAF
J: TRBJ1-1
V: TRBV4-1

CDR3: AISTGGDQPQH
J: TRBJ1-5
V: TRBV10-3

CDR3: ASSRELNTGELF
J: TRBJ2-2
V: TRBV4-2

CDR3: ASSPSRDYEQY
J: TRBJ2-7
V: TRBV5-6

CDR3: SHSSGGWVQF
J: TRBJ2-1
V: TRBV29-1

CDR3: ASGTGNTIY
J: TRBJ1-3
V: TRBV12-3/TRBV12-4

CDR3: ASSEHGGQSKATPGQPQH
J: TRBJ1-5
V: TRBV6-1

CDR3: ASSYRGAGSTEAF
J: TRBJ1-1
V: TRBV6-2/TRBV6-3

CDR3: ASSKGQDGYT
J: TRBJ1-2
V: TRBV7-9

CDR3: ASSPLGGTQY
J: TRBJ2-5
V: TRBV12-3/TRBV12-4

CDR3: ASSPRQYRELF
J: TRBJ2-2
V: TRBV7-2

CDR3: ASSFRYADTTNQPQH
J: TRBJ1-5
V: TRBV27

CDR3: ASREGAGELF
J: TRBJ2-2
V: TRBV2

CDR3: ASSNIPGFTEAF
J: TRBJ1-1
V: TRBV6-6

CDR3: ASSYTREGYEQY
J: TRBJ2-7
V: TRBV6-5

CDR3: ASSQESRQETQY
J: TRBJ2-5
V: TRBV4-2

CDR3: ATSDLRGAETQY
J: TRBJ2-5
V: TRBV24-1

CDR3: ASLVATNYGYT
J: TRBJ1-2
V: TRBV6-5

CDR3: ASSALAESTDTQY
J: TRBJ2-3
V: TRBV18

CDR3: AIAGVYYNEQF
J: TRBJ2-1
V: TRBV10-3

CDR3: ASSSRTGPYGYT
J: TRBJ1-2
V: TRBV6-2/TRBV6-3

CDR3: ASSLSPSGGELF
J: TRBJ2-2
V: TRBV7-2

CDR3: ASSKDGWTIREQY
J: TRBJ2-7
V: TRBV19

CDR3: ASSLRGGNTIY
J: TRBJ1-3
V: TRBV6-5

CDR3: ASSFPRDSNYEQY
J: TRBJ2-7
V: TRBV7-8

CDR3: ASSYSQGNTIY
J: TRBJ1-3
V: TRBV6-2/TRBV6-3

CDR3: ASSQGQMYNSPLH
J: TRBJ1-6
V: TRBV4-3

CDR3: ASSVEGRSYEQY
J: TRBJ2-7
V: TRBV5-5

CDR3: ASSYHGTGETNEQF
J: TRBJ2-1
V: TRBV6-2/TRBV6-3

CDR3: ASSLQGYGYT
J: TRBJ1-2
V: TRBV12-3/TRBV12-4